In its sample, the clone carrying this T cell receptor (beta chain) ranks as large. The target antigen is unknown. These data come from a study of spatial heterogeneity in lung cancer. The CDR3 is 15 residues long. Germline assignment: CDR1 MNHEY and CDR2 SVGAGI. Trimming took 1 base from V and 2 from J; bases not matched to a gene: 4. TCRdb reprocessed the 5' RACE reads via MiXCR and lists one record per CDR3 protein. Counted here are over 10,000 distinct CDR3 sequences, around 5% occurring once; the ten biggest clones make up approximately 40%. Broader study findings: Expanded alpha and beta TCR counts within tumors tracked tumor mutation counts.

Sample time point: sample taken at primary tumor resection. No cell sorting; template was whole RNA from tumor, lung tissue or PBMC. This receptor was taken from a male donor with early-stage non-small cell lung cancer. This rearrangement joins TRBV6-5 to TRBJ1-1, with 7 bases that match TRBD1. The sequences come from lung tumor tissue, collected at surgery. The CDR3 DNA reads TGTGCCAGCAGTTACTACGGGACAGCAAACACTGAAGCTTTCTTT. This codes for CASSYYGTANTEAFF.